These 5 T cell receptor beta chains share one sample of origin, sequenced in a study of shared clonotypes between healthy human individuals. Assay used: immunoSEQ multiplex PCR; TCRdb lists only in-frame clones, some missing. The repertoire holds a few hundred thousand clones, roughly 72% seen once, with more than 10% in the top ten. Specimen: PBMCs. These receptors all stem from a woman aged 40 to 50 in good health. Some clones in this sample may be carry-over from other donors' samples.

In its sample, this clone was seen a few times. The chain joins TRBV2 to TRBJ1-2; TRBD1 might be the D (6 bases). There are 15 residues in the CDR3. The V and J ends lost 6 bases and 4 bases respectively, with 18 bases between them. In germline, CDR1 is SNHLY, CDR2 FYNNEI. This CDR3 is CASRDPIQGLYGYTF. The CDR3 DNA reads TGTGCCAGCAGAGATCCAATACAGGGCCTCTATGGCTACACCTTC.

The chain uses TRBV7-2 and TRBJ2-1, with no clear D. The CDR3 runs to 14 residues. Germline V gene sequence: CDR1 SGHTA, CDR2 FQGNSA. Trimming stripped 1 base from V and 9 bases from J, with 13 bases between. The CDR3 reads CASSLERSSGEQFF. The CDR3 DNA is TGTGCCAGCAGCTTAGAGAGGAGTTCCGGTGAGCAGTTCTTC.

The chain employs TRBV5-4 and TRBJ1-5; TRBD1 is a possible D gene (5 bases). Germline V gene sequence: CDR1 SGHNT, CDR2 YYREEE (reference sequence). The CDR3 extends over 13 amino acids. V gave up 3 bases and J gave up 5 bases, with 9 bases separating them. The CDR3 protein is CASSWGLDQPQHF. The CDR3 DNA sequence: TGTGCCAGCAGCTGGGGACTCGATCAGCCCCAGCATTTT.

The V call is TRBV27, the J call TRBJ2-5, with D unresolved. The tail of the sequence fits TRBJ2-7 better, so the J call may be wrong. Germline assignment: CDR1 MNHEY and CDR2 SMNVEV (reference sequence). The CDR3 loop spans 15 amino acids. In nucleotides, the CDR3 is TGTGCCAGCAGCCCCTTTAGTCCCCTTCGTTACGAGCAGTACTTC. Its protein is CASSPFSPLRYEQYF.

The chain couples TRBV11-1 to TRBJ2-7; D perhaps matches TRBD1 (5 bases). The CDR3 covers 14 residues. The V gene lost 1 base and the J gene lost 1 base, with 8 bases spanning the gap. Germline CDR1 SGHAT, CDR2 FQDESV (reference sequence). CDR3 coding DNA: TGTGCCAGCAGCTTAGGACAGTTTTCCTACGAGCAGTACTTC. It translates to CASSLGQFSYEQYF. Full variable domain (rest looked up from reference TRBV11-1 and TRBJ2-7): EAEVAQSPRYKITEKSQAVAFWCDPISGHATLYWYRQILGQGPELLVQFQDESVVDDSQLPKDRFSAERLKGVDSTLKIQPAELGDSAMYLCASSLGQFSYEQYFGPGTRLTVT.